The sequence of this T cell receptor beta chain was determined in a study of blood T cells in healthy people across ages. Study-wide findings and caveats: The study found more naive CD4+ cells and higher diversity in long-lived than aged donors. Underestimates were what the diversity estimates from one million T cells were considered to be.

The study drew donors from healthy Caucasian individuals in Russia aged roughly 6 to 90. Concerning this clonotype: Its antigen is unidentified.

Germline CDR1 SGHRS, CDR2 YFSETQ. The CDR3 consists of 16 residues. Alongside a J-beta primer mix, a sample-barcoded 5' primer served in a second PCR lasting roughly 7 to 11 cycles. Through a template-switch adaptor with 12 random nucleotides, each cDNA molecule received a tag. From the 5' RACE reads, TCRdb called clonotypes with MiXCR, one entry per CDR3 protein. Of 1 million to 1.2 million distinct CDR3 sequences in the sample, around two fifths were seen once. The sample consisted of blood. The chain couples TRBV5-1 to TRBJ2-7; 11 nucleotides match TRBD1. The DNA end lines up better with TRBJ2-5; the J call may be wrong. The receptor was isolated from a young man in good health. CDR3 amino acids: CASSLGDRGNVKTQYF. The CDR3 DNA follows: TGCGCCAGCAGCTTGGGGGACAGGGGGAATGTGAAGACCCAGTACTTC.